This passage covers 5 T cell receptor beta chains from one sample sequenced in a study of T cell responses to AZD1222 COVID-19 vaccine. This table comes from immunoSEQ multiplex PCR, and its TCRdb copy is limited to in-frame clones, with some not included. The sample consists of 80,000 or so clones, 87% of them appearing once. This specimen was peripheral blood, taken on day 0 of AZD1222 vaccination. The receptors stem from an adult in good health.

The V gene is TRBV19, the J gene TRBJ2-3; 8 bases fit TRBD2. V was clipped by 0 bases and J by 5 bases; unmatched bases: 13. Germline V CDR1 and CDR2: LNHDA, SQIVND (reference sequence). The CDR3 is 18 residues long. The CDR3 here is CASSIDSPGRSGRDTQYF. The CDR3 DNA follows: TGTGCCAGTAGTATAGATAGCCCCGGGAGGAGCGGGAGAGATACGCAGTATTTT.

The chain has TRBV10-3 and TRBJ1-2; maybe TRBD1 (6 bases). The CDR3 consists of 17 residues. V lost 0 bases, J lost 0 bases, and 14 bases lay in between. Germline V lookup: CDR1 ENHRY, CDR2 SYGVKD. The CDR3 nucleotides are TGTGCCATCAGTGAGTCTGGTGGGGGCGCAACTAACTATGGCTACACCTTC. Encoded protein: CAISESGGGATNYGYTF.

The chain joins TRBV7-8 to TRBJ1-6; D is uncertain. The V gene's germline CDR1 is SGHVS and CDR2 FQNEAQ. There are 14 residues in the CDR3. Trimming pared 6 bases from V and 7 bases from J, leaving 13 bases between. In DNA form, the CDR3 reads TGTGCCAGCAGATCAACAGCGAGAAATTCACCCCTCCACTTT. This translates into CASRSTARNSPLHF.

The chain combines TRBV20-1 with TRBJ1-2; D might be TRBD1 (6 bases). CDR1 DFQATT and CDR2 SNEGSKA come from the germline V gene (reference sequence). V dropped 7 bases and J dropped 7 bases, with 13 bases sitting between them. This CDR3 comprises 11 residues. CDR3 sequence: CSVGGPGGYTF. CDR3 nucleotides: TGCAGTGTGGGGGGCCCCGGTGGCTACACCTTC.

The V gene is TRBV6-5, the J gene TRBJ1-4, with D perhaps TRBD1 (5 bases). The CDR3 loop spans 16 amino acids. The germline CDR1 and CDR2 sequences are MNHEY and SVGAGI. With 0 bases removed from V and 2 bases from J, the gap between germline ends came to 10 bases. The CDR3 protein is CASSYSSAGTNEKLFF. The CDR3 coding sequence is TGTGCCAGCAGTTACTCGTCGGCAGGGACTAATGAAAAACTGTTTTTT.